The 3 T cell receptor beta chains listed next were all sequenced from one sample in a study of post-analysis software for immune sequencing data (dated by TCRdb to 2013 to 2016). Study-level results and caveats: Four or five TRBV segments, including TRBV5-6, TRBV5-1 and TRBV20-1, were significantly more frequent in patients than controls.

Library construction relied on PCR. Instrument on record: Illumina HiSeq 2500. To reduce PCR and sequencing biases, unique molecular identifiers were incorporated into the TCR beta cDNA libraries. Using fastp trimming at Q25 and MiXCR clonotype assembly, TCRdb reanalyzed the public sequencing data and kept in-frame beta chains. Rows are combined by CDR3 protein, so each entry shows the most common genes and DNA. The sample data list approximately 440,000 distinct CDR3 sequences, and roughly 46% of these were observed just once. Around an eighth of the sample rests with the top ten. Their target antigens are unknown. Sequencing was performed on blood. All receptors come from a girl aged 5 to 17 with multiple sclerosis.

This clonotype has just a few counts. The chain combines TRBV21-1 with TRBJ2-7. TRBV21-1 is marked as a pseudogene. There are 14 residues in the CDR3. The CDR3 sequence is CASSKRRHAYEQYF. The CDR3 bases are TGTGCCAGCAGCAAGAGACGACACGCATACGAGCAGTACTTC.

This CDR3 is CSVVSPLNTEAFF. The DNA for the CDR3 is TGCAGCGTGGTCAGCCCGTTAAACACTGAAGCTTTCTTT. The chain is built from TRBV29-1 and TRBJ1-1; no reliable D call. CDR3 length equals 13 residues. Per germline, CDR1 SQVTM and CDR2 ANQGSEA. Trimming pared 6 bases from V and 2 bases from J, leaving 13 bases between. Complete variable domain (other parts from reference TRBV29-1 and TRBJ1-1): SAVISQKPSRDICQRGTSLTIQCQVDSQVTMMFWYRQQPGQSLTLIATANQGSEATYESGFVIDKFPISRPNLTFSTLTVSNMSPEDSSIYLCSVVSPLNTEAFFGQGTRLTVV.

There are a few counts of this clonotype. This sequence joins TRBV4-3 and TRBJ2-2; D gene unclear. Looked up from germline, CDR1 is LGHNA and CDR2 is YSLEER. V dropped 0 bases and J dropped 3 bases, with 17 bases sitting between them. The CDR3 totals 18 residues. The CDR3 protein is CASSQDRASLVHTGELFF. In nucleotides, the CDR3 is TGCGCCAGCAGCCAAGATCGAGCAAGCCTTGTTCACACCGGGGAGCTGTTTTTT.